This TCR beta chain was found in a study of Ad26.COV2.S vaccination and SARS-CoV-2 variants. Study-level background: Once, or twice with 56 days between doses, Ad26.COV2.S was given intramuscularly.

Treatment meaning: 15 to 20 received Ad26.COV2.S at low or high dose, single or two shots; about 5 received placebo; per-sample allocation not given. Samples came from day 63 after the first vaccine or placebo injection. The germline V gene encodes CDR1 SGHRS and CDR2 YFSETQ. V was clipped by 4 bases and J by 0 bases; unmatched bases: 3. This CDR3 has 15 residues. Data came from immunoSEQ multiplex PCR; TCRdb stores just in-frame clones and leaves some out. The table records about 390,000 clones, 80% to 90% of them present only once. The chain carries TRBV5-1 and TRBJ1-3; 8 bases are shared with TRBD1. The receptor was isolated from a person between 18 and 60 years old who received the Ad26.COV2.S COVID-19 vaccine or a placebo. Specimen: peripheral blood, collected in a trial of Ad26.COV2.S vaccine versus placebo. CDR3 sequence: CASSGTGTSGNTIYF. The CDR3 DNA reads TGCGCCAGCAGCGGGACAGGAACCTCTGGAAACACCATATATTTT.